This TCR beta chain was identified during a study of T cell responses to AZD1222 COVID-19 vaccine. Study-level information: Some second doses came at about 4 weeks and others at about 12 weeks; these were pooled.

Study-wide results and caveats: Clonal diversity was possibly underestimated, and white British individuals and females predominated among donors. Only a handful of AZD1222 recipients tested seropositive at baseline.

Regarding this clone: The antigen is undetermined.

The CDR3 length is 12 residues. CDR1 is LNHDA, CDR2 SQIVND, per germline (reference sequence). V was shortened by 3 bases and J by 6 bases, with 8 bases between the two germline ends. Assay: immunoSEQ multiplex PCR; the TCRdb copy retains only in-frame clones and omits some. Among just over 70,000 clones, 85% were seen once, and the ten largest hold 20%. The chain couples TRBV19 to TRBJ1-1, with D unclear. The TCR was taken from an adult in good health. Sample: peripheral blood, taken on day 0 of AZD1222 vaccination. The CDR3 sequence is CASSIGNSEAFF. DNA of the CDR3: TGTGCCAGTAGTATCGGCAACTCTGAAGCTTTCTTT. Combining the CDR3 with reference TRBV19 and TRBJ1-1 gives the whole variable domain DGGITQSPKYLFRKEGQNVTLSCEQNLNHDAMYWYRQDPGQGLRLIYYSQIVNDFQKGDIAEGYSVSREKKESFPLTVTSAQKNPTAFYLCASSIGNSEAFFGQGTRLTVV.